A selection of T cell receptor beta chains follows, all from one sample in a study of shared clonotypes between healthy human individuals. Profiling relied on immunoSEQ multiplex PCR, and the TCRdb table lists in-frame clones only, not all of them. The sample yields millions of clones, 85% to 95% seen once. The sample was naive CD4+ T cells sorted from blood. The receptor source for this set is a man younger than 35 in good health. CDR3s include the opening cysteine and the closing phenylalanine or tryptophan. The D gene is left open where the match is weak. The listing skips clone size in some rows; elsewhere it reads once, few, many or a size class.

j_call | d_call | v_call | clone_size | cdr3_nt | cdr3_aa
TRBJ2-7 | NA | TRBV15 | NA | TGTGCCACCAGCAGCGGGGCGGGACGGCGCCGCTCCTACGAGCAGTACTTC | CATSSGAGRRRSYEQYF
TRBJ2-5 | NA | TRBV6-5 | NA | TGTGCCAGCAGGATTACGATCGGGGGCGGCGAGACCCAGTACTTC | CASRITIGGGETQYF
TRBJ1-3 | NA | TRBV28 | NA | TGTGCCCCCTCGGGGGGCCCCTTTTACCGTCGCCTCATCTCTGGAAACACCATATATTTT | CAPSGGPFYRRLISGNTIYF
TRBJ1-6 | TRBD1 | TRBV6-5 | NA | TGTGCCAGCAGTAGGACAGGGGACCCATATTCACCCCTCCACTTT | CASSRTGDPYSPLHF
TRBJ2-5 | NA | TRBV10-3 | NA | TGTGCCATCAGTGCCCTACTAGGACAAGAGACCCAGTACTTC | CAISALLGQETQYF
TRBJ1-5 | NA | TRBV9 | NA | TGTGCCAGCAGCGTAAGGTCCCAAGACAGCCCCCAGCATTTT | CASSVRSQDSPQHF
TRBJ2-2 | NA | TRBV18 | NA | TGTGCCAGCTCCATAATCGAGAACACCGGGGAGCTGTTTTTT | CASSIIENTGELFF
TRBJ2-2 | NA | TRBV5-4 | once | TGTGCCAGCAGCTTGGACCGGCCAGGGAGCACCGGGGAGCTGTTTTTT | CASSLDRPGSTGELFF
TRBJ2-7 | NA | TRBV10-1 | few | TGCGCCAGCAGTCAGGGTTGGGTCGGTACCTCCTACGAGCAGTACTTC | CASSQGWVGTSYEQYF
TRBJ2-2 | NA | TRBV7-3 | NA | TGTGCCAGCTTTTTGGCCGGGGAGCTGTTTTTT | CASFLAGELFF
TRBJ2-5 | NA | TRBV7-2 | NA | TGTGCCAGCAGCTTTTCTGGGGGGCAAGAGACCCAGTACTTC | CASSFSGGQETQYF
TRBJ1-5 | NA | TRBV9 | NA | TGTGCCAGCAGCGTAGGATATGGCAATCAGCCCCAGCATTTT | CASSVGYGNQPQHF
TRBJ1-4 | NA | TRBV27 | NA | TGTGCCAGCAGTCTTAGACGGTTAACTAATGAAAAACTGTTTTTT | CASSLRRLTNEKLFF
TRBJ1-6 | NA | TRBV11-2 | many | TGTGCCAGCAGCTTTGAGGGGAGAACCTATAATTCACCCCTCCACTTT | CASSFEGRTYNSPLHF
TRBJ2-7 | NA | TRBV30 | NA | TGTGCCTGGAACCGACCCCCCAGCGTCTTCTCCTACGAGCAGTACTTC | CAWNRPPSVFSYEQYF
TRBJ2-7 | TRBD1 | TRBV2 | once | TGTGCCACCAACAGGGGGCGTACACACGAGCAGTACTTC | CATNRGRTHEQYF
TRBJ2-7 | TRBD2 | TRBV6-6 | NA | TGTGCCAGCAGTCTATTCCGACTAGCGGGAGAACTCGAGCAGTACTTC | CASSLFRLAGELEQYF
TRBJ1-1 | NA | TRBV5-1 | NA | TGCGCCAGCAGCTTGGGGGCCAGAATGAACACTGAAGCTTTCTTT | CASSLGARMNTEAFF
TRBJ2-2 | NA | TRBV7-2 | NA | TGTGCCAGCAGCCCCATAGCGGCGAACACCGGGGAGCTGTTTTTT | CASSPIAANTGELFF
TRBJ1-1 | NA | TRBV30 | NA | TGTGCCTGGAGTGGAGGCGTTTTGGGGACTGAAGCTTTCTTT | CAWSGGVLGTEAFF
TRBJ1-1 | TRBD1 | TRBV5-4 | once | TGTGCCAGCAGCTTGGGGCTGGGTAGGGGGCCCACTGAAGCTTTCTTT | CASSLGLGRGPTEAFF
TRBJ1-1 | NA | TRBV30 | NA | TGTGCCTGGGGACGTAGCACTGAAGCTTTCTTT | CAWGRSTEAFF
TRBJ1-5 | NA | TRBV30 | NA | TGTGCCTGGAGTGGAACAGGGCAGGGTCAGCCCCAGCATTTT | CAWSGTGQGQPQHF
TRBJ1-1 | NA | TRBV11-2 | NA | TGTGCCAGCAGCTTTCAGGCTTCGGGGACTGAAGCTTTCTTT | CASSFQASGTEAFF
TRBJ1-6 | NA | TRBV5-1 | NA | TGCGCCAGCTCGGGAGCGCCCCTTAATTCACCCCTCCACTTT | CASSGAPLNSPLHF
TRBJ1-3 | TRBD1 | TRBV10-2 | NA | TGCGCCAGCAGTGGACAGGGGGGATCTGGAAACACCATATATTTT | CASSGQGGSGNTIYF
TRBJ2-7 | TRBD1 | TRBV28 | once | TGTGCCAGCAGTTCCCCCGGGACAGGGCAACACGAGCAGTACTTC | CASSSPGTGQHEQYF
TRBJ2-7 | NA | TRBV30 | NA | TGTGCCTGGAGTGTGGGCGGGGACTCCTACGAGCAGTACTTC | CAWSVGGDSYEQYF
TRBJ1-1 | NA | TRBV15 | NA | TGTGCCACCAGCAGAGTAGGGCAGGCTGAAGCTTTCTTT | CATSRVGQAEAFF
TRBJ2-3 | NA | TRBV4-3 | once | TGCGCCAGCAGCCAAGACGTACGCACAGATACGCAGTATTTT | CASSQDVRTDTQYF
TRBJ2-2 | NA | TRBV19 | NA | TGTGCCAGTAGCCCCGGGAAGAACACCGGGGAGCTGTTTTTT | CASSPGKNTGELFF
TRBJ2-6 | NA | TRBV11-1 | NA | TGTGCCAGCAGCCCTCGGCTAACCTCTGGGGCCAACGTCCTGACTTTC | CASSPRLTSGANVLTF
TRBJ2-2 | TRBD2 | TRBV28 | NA | TGTGCCAGCATCCCTCCAGTGGGGACTAGCGGTTCGAACACCGGGGAGCTGTTTTTT | CASIPPVGTSGSNTGELFF
TRBJ2-7 | TRBD1 | TRBV28 | NA | TGTGCCAGCAGTTTCTGGGACAGGGCTTCCTACGAGCAGTACTTC | CASSFWDRASYEQYF
TRBJ1-5 | NA | TRBV10-2 | NA | TGCGCCAGCACCGACAGTAGCAATCAGCCCCAGCATTTT | CASTDSSNQPQHF
TRBJ2-2 | TRBD2 | TRBV10-3 | NA | TGTGCCATCGGGCCGGGACTAGCGGGCAGCGGGGAGCTGTTTTTT | CAIGPGLAGSGELFF
TRBJ2-5 | NA | TRBV5-1 | NA | TGCGCCAGCAGCTTGAACAGGCGAGGGGAAGAGACCCAGTACTTC | CASSLNRRGEETQYF
TRBJ1-1 | NA | TRBV29-1 | once | TGCAGCGTGGTGACAGTTGAAGCTTTCTTT | CSVVTVEAFF
TRBJ1-5 | NA | TRBV28 | once | TGTGCCAGCAGTTCCTCGAGGACCTATCAGCCCCAGCATTTT | CASSSSRTYQPQHF
TRBJ2-2 | TRBD2 | TRBV9 | NA | TGTGCCAGCAGCGCAGCTAGCGGGTGGAACACCGGGGAGCTGTTTTTT | CASSAASGWNTGELFF
TRBJ2-7 | TRBD2 | TRBV9 | NA | TGTGCCAGCAGCCCCCGGACTAGCGGCTCCTACGAGCAGTACTTC | CASSPRTSGSYEQYF
TRBJ1-2 | NA | TRBV11-2 | NA | TGTGCCAGCAGCATAGGTCGGGGGGGCTATGGCTACACCTTC | CASSIGRGGYGYTF
TRBJ1-4 | TRBD1 | TRBV14 | NA | TGTGCCAGCAGCCCTACAGGGGTAACTAATGAAAAACTGTTTTTT | CASSPTGVTNEKLFF
TRBJ2-7 | NA | TRBV4-3 | NA | TGCGCCAGCAGCCAAGAAGCAATGTACGAGCAGTACTTC | CASSQEAMYEQYF
TRBJ1-4 | TRBD1 | TRBV9 | NA | TGTGCCAGCAGCCAGGACCCAGGGGGCGGGGAAAAACTGTTTTTT | CASSQDPGGGEKLFF
TRBJ2-3 | TRBD2 | TRBV10-3 | NA | TGTGCCATCAGTCTCGGGGGGGCTTCAGATACGCAGTATTTT | CAISLGGASDTQYF